Listed here are 12 T cell receptor beta chains from one sample, sequenced in a study of monozygotic twins with cystic fibrosis. Here immunoSEQ multiplex PCR was the method, and the copy in TCRdb shows in-frame clones only, minus some. The sample comprises over 30,000 clones, around nine tenths of which are singletons, and about 0.2% rests with the top ten. The specimen was blood. These receptors came from a boy aged 2 to 10 with cystic fibrosis.

The chain links TRBV21-1 to TRBJ1-5. TRBV21-1 is classified as a pseudogene. The CDR3 totals 14 residues. The chain's CDR3 is CASSKPGVNQPQHF. The CDR3 region has the DNA TGTGCCAGCAGCAAACCCGGAGTGAATCAGCCCCAGCATTTT.

The chain has TRBV7-2 and TRBJ1-2; D not certain. Germline CDR1 and CDR2: SGHTA and FQGNSA. Between the trimmed V and J ends, which lost 5 bases and 4 bases, there was a span of 11 bases. This CDR3 contains 13 residues. The CDR3 bases are TGTGCCAGCAGCCTTGATGGATTCTATGGCTACACCTTC. Translated, it gives CASSLDGFYGYTF. Using reference TRBV7-2 and TRBJ1-2 for the parts outside the CDR3, the full variable domain is GAGVSQSPSNKVTEKGKDVELRCDPISGHTALYWYRQSLGQGLEFLIYFQGNSAPDKSGLPSDRFSAERTGGSVSTLTIQRTQQEDSAVYLCASSLDGFYGYTFGSGTRLTVV.

The V gene is TRBV6-1, the J gene TRBJ2-5; D ambiguous. V was cut by 1 base and J by 2 bases, with 8 bases left in between. Germline V gene sequence: CDR1 MNHNS, CDR2 SASEGT. The CDR3 spans 14 residues. CDR3 in amino acids: CASSEVGVQETQYF. In DNA, the CDR3 is TGTGCCAGCAGTGAAGTTGGGGTGCAAGAGACCCAGTACTTC.

V and J are TRBV4-2 and TRBJ2-6; unclear D gene. The CDR3 covers 15 residues. Germline CDR1 and CDR2: LGHNA and YNFKEQ. V was clipped by 0 bases and J by 0 bases, with 3 bases between them. The CDR3 DNA sequence: TGTGCCAGCAGCCAAGAACTCTCTGGGGCCAACGTCCTGACTTTC. Amino acids: CASSQELSGANVLTF.

V usage is TRBV5-1 and J usage is TRBJ1-1, with unresolved D. With 2 bases removed from V and 1 base from J, the gap between germline ends came to 9 bases. The length of the CDR3 is 14 residues. Per germline, CDR1 SGHRS and CDR2 YFSETQ. The CDR3 DNA is TGCGCCAGCAGCTTCGGCATAAGGAACACTGAAGCTTTCTTT. It yields the protein CASSFGIRNTEAFF.

V and J are TRBV6-5 and TRBJ2-5; D gene ambiguous. This CDR3 comprises 11 residues. Germline CDR1 reads MNHEY; CDR2 reads SVGAGI. V shed 7 bases and J shed 4 bases, with 7 bases lying between them. CDR3 amino acids: CASKSGETQYF. Here the CDR3 DNA reads TGTGCCAGCAAGTCCGGAGAGACCCAGTACTTC.

V is TRBV7-6 and J is TRBJ1-5; 7 bases agree with TRBD1. The length of the CDR3 is 16 residues. Germline trimming cut 5 bases from V and 4 bases from J; bases unmatched to any gene: 11. Germline-derived CDR1 and CDR2 are SGHVS and FNYEAQ. The DNA of the CDR3 is TGTGCCAGCAGCCCCCAGACAGGGATTATAAATCAGCCCCAGCATTTT. It translates to CASSPQTGIINQPQHF. Combining the CDR3 with reference TRBV7-6 and TRBJ1-5 gives the whole variable domain GAGVSQSPRYKVTKRGQDVALRCDPISGHVSLYWYRQALGQGPEFLTYFNYEAQQDKSGLPNDRFSAERPEGSISTLTIQRTEQRDSAMYRCASSPQTGIINQPQHFGDGTRLSIL.

V usage is TRBV18 and J usage is TRBJ2-3; TRBD2 matches 7 bases. The CDR3 length is 15 residues. CDR1 and CDR2 (germline): KGHSH, LQKENI. The trim removed 2 bases at V and 2 bases at J, leaving 4 bases unmatched. Written as DNA, the CDR3 is TGTGCCAGCTCACCAGGAGCGGGATTCACAGATACGCAGTATTTT. It specifies CASSPGAGFTDTQYF.

The chain has TRBV19 and TRBJ1-1; no reliable D call. V was pared by 6 bases and J by 1 base, with 18 bases between. CDR1 is LNHDA and CDR2 is SQIVND in the germline V gene (reference sequence). The CDR3 spans 16 residues. DNA of the CDR3: TGTGCCAGTAGCCCAGACGGCGGGCCCCCGAACACTGAAGCTTTCTTT. Its translation: CASSPDGGPPNTEAFF.

The rearrangement links TRBV9 to TRBJ2-3, with D maybe TRBD2 (6 bases). The CDR3 contains 15 residues. The V gene's germline CDR1 is SGDLS and CDR2 YYNGEE. V was pared by 0 bases and J by 2 bases, with 10 bases between. As DNA, the CDR3 is TGTGCCAGCAGCGTAGCGGGACTCCTCACAGATACGCAGTATTTT. It yields the protein CASSVAGLLTDTQYF.

The CDR3, as DNA: TGTGCCAGCAGCCGTACCCAGGGGGCTGATGAAAAACTGTTTTTT. Its protein is CASSRTQGADEKLFF. The chain combines TRBV9 with TRBJ1-4, with 8 positions matching TRBD1. V lost 4 bases and J lost 6; bases outside the gene matches: 8. Germline V gene lookup returns CDR1 SGDLS and CDR2 YYNGEE. This CDR3 is 15 amino acids long.

The chain links TRBV5-6 to TRBJ1-2, with D uncertain. The CDR3 consists of 16 residues. Germline CDR1 reads SGHDT; CDR2 reads YYEEEE. V gave up 3 bases and J gave up 1 base, with 16 bases separating them. The CDR3 DNA reads as TGTGCCAGCAGCTATGGCCTTTCCCTGGGTAACTATGGCTACACCTTC. It translates to CASSYGLSLGNYGYTF.